This T cell receptor (beta chain) was sequenced for a study of blood T cell repertoires in COVID-19. Study overall: Researchers got acute and convalescent COVID-19 samples from the United States, Italy and Spain.

The table came from immunoSEQ multiplex PCR; TCRdb's copy has only in-frame clones and leaves some out. The table shows approximately 300,000 clones, with nearly 90% occurring only once. All recovered Cohort 3 donors got two negative PCRs, got clearance, or saw symptom resolution. CDR3 length: 15 amino acids. The trim removed 5 bases at V and 4 bases at J, leaving 6 bases unmatched. The germline V gene encodes CDR1 SGHTA and CDR2 FQGTGA. This chain joins TRBV7-3 and TRBJ1-1; 11 bases map to TRBD1. The receptor's source is a woman in her twenties or thirties who had recovered from COVID-19. Material for sequencing was PBMCs or T cells enriched from blood (not recorded which). The CDR3 region has the DNA TGTGCCAGCAGCCCAGGGACAGGGGGAATCACTGAAGCTTTCTTT. Translating it yields CASSPGTGGITEAFF.